This T cell receptor beta chain was documented in a study of blood T cell repertoires in COVID-19. This clone was counted a few times. As processed by the authors: Cell counts per sample came from amplifying reference gene primers. Using immunoSEQ multiplex PCR, the repertoire was profiled, and TCRdb retains in-frame clones only, with some absent. V and J calls and clone size come straight from that table; D and trimming were deduced from the DNA. The table includes around 140,000 clones, 80% to 90% detected once. In Seattle, patients joined the study during active infection and were tracked longitudinally. The clonotype was recovered from a man younger than 30 with COVID-19, enrolled during active disease. Specimen: peripheral blood.

The DNA of the CDR3 is TGTGCCAGCAGTAAACTCTACAGGGGAAGTTCACCCCTCCACTTT. As protein: CASSKLYRGSSPLHF. The V call is TRBV6-2 or TRBV6-3, the J call TRBJ1-6; TRBD1 matches at 7 bases. Germline V lookup: CDR1 MNHEY, CDR2 SVGEGT. The trim removed 5 bases at V and 9 bases at J, leaving 10 bases unmatched. The CDR3 extends over 15 amino acids.